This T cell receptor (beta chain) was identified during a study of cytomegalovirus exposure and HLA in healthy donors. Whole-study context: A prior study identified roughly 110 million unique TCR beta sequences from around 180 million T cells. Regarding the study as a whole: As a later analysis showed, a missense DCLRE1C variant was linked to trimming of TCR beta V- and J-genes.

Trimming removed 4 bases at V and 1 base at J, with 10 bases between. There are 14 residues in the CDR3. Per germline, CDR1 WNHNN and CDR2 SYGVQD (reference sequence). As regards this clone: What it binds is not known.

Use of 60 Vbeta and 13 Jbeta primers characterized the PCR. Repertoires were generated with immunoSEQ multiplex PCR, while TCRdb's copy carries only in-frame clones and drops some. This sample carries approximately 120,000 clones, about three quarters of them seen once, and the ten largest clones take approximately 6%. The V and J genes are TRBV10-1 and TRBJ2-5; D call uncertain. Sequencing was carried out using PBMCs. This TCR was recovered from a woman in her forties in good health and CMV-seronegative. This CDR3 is CASSGGALQETQYF. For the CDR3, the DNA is TGCGCCAGCAGTGGAGGTGCACTCCAAGAGACCCAGTACTTC.